The clone carrying this T cell receptor beta chain appeared a few times. CDR3 length: 17 amino acids. Trimming removed 0 bases from V and 5 bases from J; junction bases left unmatched: 9. Germline V gene lookup returns CDR1 LGHNA and CDR2 YNFKEQ. This sample is drawn from a study of blood T cell repertoires in COVID-19. In the study overall: Specimens from acute and convalescent COVID-19 originated in the United States, Italy and Spain. PBMCs, B-cell-depleted T cells, or T cells were the source of the cDNA or gDNA that made up the material.

Only in-frame clones appear in the TCRdb table, and some are missing; sequencing was by immunoSEQ multiplex PCR. The profile shows about 64,000 clones, more than 70% of them singletons. Participants' reported clinical history set cohort assignment. Recovery meant two consecutive negative NP/OP PCR tests, professional clearance, or resolved symptoms. The material sequenced was PBMCs or T cells enriched from blood (not recorded which). The clonotype was recovered from a woman in her thirties or forties who had recovered from COVID-19. J is TRBJ2-7 and V is TRBV4-2, with 11 nucleotides matching TRBD2. The CDR3 sequence is CASSQEGPSGGWHEQYF. In DNA form, the CDR3 reads TGTGCCAGCAGCCAAGAAGGTCCTAGCGGGGGGTGGCACGAGCAGTACTTC.